These 11 T cell receptor beta chains share one sample of origin, sequenced in a study of shared clonotypes between healthy human individuals. Only in-frame clones appear in the TCRdb table, and some are missing; sequencing was by immunoSEQ multiplex PCR. The table records about 2.1 million clones, approximately 92% of them present only once. Terminally differentiated effector memory CD45RA+ cells were left out of the naive CD8 fraction, which was CD45RO-negative and positively selected for CCR7. The sample comprised naive CD8+ T cells from PBMCs. The receptors derive from a man younger than 35 in good health. Some clones in this sample may be carry-over from other donors' samples.

The CDR3 DNA reads TGTGCCAGCAGGCCCAGGGGCGGGAGTGGCTCCTACGAGCAGTACTTC. This encodes CASRPRGGSGSYEQYF. The rearrangement joins TRBV27 to TRBJ2-7; perhaps TRBD2 as D (7 bases). The CDR3 covers 16 residues. V lost 6 bases and J lost 0, with 18 bases in between. The germline V gene has CDR1 MNHEY and CDR2 SMNVEV (reference sequence).

The J gene is TRBJ2-3, the V gene TRBV27; 12 bases match TRBD2. J lost 0 bases, V lost 6 bases, and 4 bases had no gene match. Germline values: CDR1 MNHEY, CDR2 SMNVEV (reference sequence). This CDR3 has 16 residues. In nucleotides, the CDR3 is TGTGCCAGCAGCCCTAGCGGGAGGGCTAGCACAGATACGCAGTATTTT. It yields the protein CASSPSGRASTDTQYF.

The chain has TRBV14 and TRBJ2-1, with a possible D match to TRBD2 (5 bases). V gave up 1 base and J gave up 2 bases, with 12 bases separating them. The CDR3 consists of 16 residues. The germline CDR1 and CDR2 sequences are SGHDN and FVKESK. The CDR3 is CASSQGLSGPYNEQFF. CDR3 sequence (DNA): TGTGCCAGCAGCCAAGGACTCAGCGGACCCTACAATGAGCAGTTCTTC.

The chain carries TRBV19 and TRBJ1-2; the D gene is possibly TRBD1 (6 bases). Germline CDR1 and CDR2: LNHDA and SQIVND (reference sequence). The CDR3 contains 15 residues. Trimming cost V 1 base and J 4 bases, with 13 bases left between them. This CDR3 reads CASSIGGGASYGYTF. In DNA, the CDR3 is TGTGCCAGTAGTATAGGCGGGGGCGCGAGCTATGGCTACACCTTC. Together with reference TRBV19 and TRBJ1-2, the CDR3 gives the full variable domain: DGGITQSPKYLFRKEGQNVTLSCEQNLNHDAMYWYRQDPGQGLRLIYYSQIVNDFQKGDIAEGYSVSREKKESFPLTVTSAQKNPTAFYLCASSIGGGASYGYTFGSGTRLTVV.

V gene TRBV28 combines with J gene TRBJ1-2; D perhaps matches TRBD1 (6 bases). The CDR3 length is 15 residues. Germline V lookup: CDR1 MDHEN, CDR2 SYDVKM. Trimming took off 5 bases at V and 4 bases at J, with 17 bases between the two ends. The CDR3 DNA follows: TGTGCCAGCAGTATCACCCCGGGGGCGAGCTATGGCTACACCTTC. This sequence encodes CASSITPGASYGYTF.

The chain uses TRBV30 and TRBJ1-1; D is possibly TRBD1 (5 bases). Germline-derived CDR1 and CDR2 are GTSNPN and SVGIG (reference sequence). The CDR3 has 12 residues. The V end lost 5 bases, the J end lost 0 bases, and 7 bases lay between the germline ends. CDR3 DNA: TGTGCCTGGGAACAGGTGAACACTGAAGCTTTCTTT. Its protein is CAWEQVNTEAFF.

The chain recombines TRBV9 with TRBJ2-1, with TRBD2 as a possible D gene (5 bases). Germline CDR1 SGDLS, CDR2 YYNGEE. The CDR3 is 15 amino acids. V gave up 3 bases and J gave up 0 bases, with 10 bases separating them. In nucleotides, the CDR3 is TGTGCCAGCAGCGGGGGAGTATCCTCCTACAATGAGCAGTTCTTC. Its protein is CASSGGVSSYNEQFF. Full variable domain (outside the CDR3, taken from reference TRBV9 and TRBJ2-1): DSGVTQTPKHLITATGQRVTLRCSPRSGDLSVYWYQQSLDQGLQFLIQYYNGEERAKGNILERFSAQQFPDLHSELNLSSLELGDSALYFCASSGGVSSYNEQFFGPGTRLTVL.

The genes are TRBV11-2 and TRBJ1-5, with no clear D. From germline, CDR1 is SGHAT and CDR2 FQNNGV. V was shortened by 1 base and J by 8 bases, with 15 bases between the two germline ends. The CDR3 length is 15 residues. In DNA form, the CDR3 reads TGTGCCAGCAGCTTAGGACCGTCACATGGGGAGCCCCAGCATTTT. The encoded protein is CASSLGPSHGEPQHF.

The chain carries TRBV6-5 and TRBJ2-3; D is ambiguous. V was trimmed by 2 bases and J by 0 bases, leaving 12 bases between them. Germline V CDR1 and CDR2: MNHEY, SVGAGI. The CDR3 spans 16 residues. As DNA, the CDR3 is TGTGCCAGCAGTTACCGGCCGGATGCAAGCACAGATACGCAGTATTTT. Amino acid sequence: CASSYRPDASTDTQYF.

The chain links TRBV28 to TRBJ2-1; D may be TRBD2 (6 bases). From germline, CDR1 is MDHEN and CDR2 SYDVKM. The CDR3 spans 16 residues. V lost 5 bases, J lost 1 base, and 15 bases lay in between. The CDR3 coding sequence is TGTGCCAGCAGTCCAAGGACTATGGGTTCCTACAATGAGCAGTTCTTC. Encoded protein: CASSPRTMGSYNEQFF.

The chain joins TRBV28 to TRBJ1-1; possibly TRBD1 for D (6 bases). CDR3 length: 13 residues. V dropped 6 bases and J dropped 1 base, with 9 bases sitting between them. CDR1 and CDR2 from the germline V gene are MDHEN and SYDVKM. CDR3: CASREQGNTEAFF. For the CDR3, the DNA is TGTGCCAGCAGGGAACAGGGGAACACTGAAGCTTTCTTT.